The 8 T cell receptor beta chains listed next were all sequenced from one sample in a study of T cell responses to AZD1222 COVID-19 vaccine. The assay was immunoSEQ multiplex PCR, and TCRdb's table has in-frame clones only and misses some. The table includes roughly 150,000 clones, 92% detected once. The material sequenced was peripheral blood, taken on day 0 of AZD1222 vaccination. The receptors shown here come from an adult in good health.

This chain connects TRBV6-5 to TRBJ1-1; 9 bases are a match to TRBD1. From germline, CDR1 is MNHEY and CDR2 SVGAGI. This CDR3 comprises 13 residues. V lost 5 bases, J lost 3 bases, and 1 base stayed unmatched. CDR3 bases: TGTGCCAGCAGTACAGGGGGCTACACTGAAGCTTTCTTT. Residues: CASSTGGYTEAFF.

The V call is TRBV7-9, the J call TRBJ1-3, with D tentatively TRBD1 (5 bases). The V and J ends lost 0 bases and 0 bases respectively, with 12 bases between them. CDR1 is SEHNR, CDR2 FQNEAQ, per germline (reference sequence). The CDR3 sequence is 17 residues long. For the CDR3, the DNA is TGTGCCAGCAGCTTAGCGGGGGGTCACCTCTCTGGAAACACCATATATTTT. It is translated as CASSLAGGHLSGNTIYF.

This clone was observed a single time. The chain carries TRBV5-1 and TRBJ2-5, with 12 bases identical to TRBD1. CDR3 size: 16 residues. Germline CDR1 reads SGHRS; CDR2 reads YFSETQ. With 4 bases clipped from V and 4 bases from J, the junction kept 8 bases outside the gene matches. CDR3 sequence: CASSPSGTGGGETQYF. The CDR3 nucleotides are TGCGCCAGCAGCCCCTCCGGGACAGGGGGCGGAGAGACCCAGTACTTC.

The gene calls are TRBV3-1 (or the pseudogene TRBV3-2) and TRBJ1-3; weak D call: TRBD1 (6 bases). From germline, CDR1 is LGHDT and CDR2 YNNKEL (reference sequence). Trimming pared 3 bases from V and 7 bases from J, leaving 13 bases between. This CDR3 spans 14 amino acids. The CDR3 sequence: CASSQSGDGNTIYF. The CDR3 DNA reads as TGTGCCAGCAGCCAGTCAGGGGACGGGAACACCATATATTTT.

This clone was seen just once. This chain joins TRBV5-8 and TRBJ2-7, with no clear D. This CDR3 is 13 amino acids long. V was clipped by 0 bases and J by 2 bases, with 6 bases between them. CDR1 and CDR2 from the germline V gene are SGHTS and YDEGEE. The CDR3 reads CASSLGFAYEQYF. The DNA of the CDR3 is TGTGCCAGCAGCTTGGGATTTGCCTACGAGCAGTACTTC.

CDR3 in amino acids: CASSLDGTGAYEQYF. CDR3 coding DNA: TGTGCCAGCAGTTTGGACGGGACAGGGGCCTACGAGCAGTACTTC. V is TRBV11-2 and J is TRBJ2-7; TRBD1 aligns across 10 bases. V lost 6 bases, J lost 2 bases, and 7 bases stayed unmatched. The CDR3 sequence is 15 residues long. Germline-derived CDR1 and CDR2 are SGHAT and FQNNGV.

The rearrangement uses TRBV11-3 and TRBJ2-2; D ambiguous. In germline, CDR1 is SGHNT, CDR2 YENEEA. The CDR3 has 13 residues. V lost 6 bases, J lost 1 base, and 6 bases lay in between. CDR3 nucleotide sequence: TGTGCCAGCAGGCCAGGGAACACCGGGGAGCTGTTTTTT. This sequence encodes CASRPGNTGELFF.

The CDR3 DNA sequence: TGTGCCACCAGCAGTGGTAGGACGCTCAATCAGCCCCAGCATTTT. It yields the protein CATSSGRTLNQPQHF. This chain connects TRBV15 to TRBJ1-5; no firm D call. Germline V gives CDR1 LNHNV, CDR2 YYDKDF (reference sequence). The CDR3 length is 15 residues. V was pared by 3 bases and J by 3 bases, with 12 bases between.